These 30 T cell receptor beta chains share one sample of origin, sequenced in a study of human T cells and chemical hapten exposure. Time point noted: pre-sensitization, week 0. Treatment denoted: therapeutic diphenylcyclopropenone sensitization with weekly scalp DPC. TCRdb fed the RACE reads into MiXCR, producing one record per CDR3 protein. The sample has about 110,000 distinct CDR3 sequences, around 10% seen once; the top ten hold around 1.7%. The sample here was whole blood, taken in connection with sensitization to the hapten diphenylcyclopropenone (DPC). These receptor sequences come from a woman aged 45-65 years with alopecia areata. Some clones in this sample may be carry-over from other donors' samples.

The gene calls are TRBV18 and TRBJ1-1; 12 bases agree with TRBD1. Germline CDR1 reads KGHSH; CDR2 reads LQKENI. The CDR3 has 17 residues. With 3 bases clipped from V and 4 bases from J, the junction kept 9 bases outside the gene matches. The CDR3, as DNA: TGTGCCAGCTCACCCGCTTGGGACAGGGGGCAGGGCACTGAAGCTTTCTTT. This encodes CASSPAWDRGQGTEAFF. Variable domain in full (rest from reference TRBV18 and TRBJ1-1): NAGVMQNPRHLVRRRGQEARLRCSPMKGHSHVYWYRQLPEEGLKFMVYLQKENIIDESGMPKERFSAEFPKEGPSILRIQQVVRGDSAAYFCASSPAWDRGQGTEAFFGQGTRLTVV.

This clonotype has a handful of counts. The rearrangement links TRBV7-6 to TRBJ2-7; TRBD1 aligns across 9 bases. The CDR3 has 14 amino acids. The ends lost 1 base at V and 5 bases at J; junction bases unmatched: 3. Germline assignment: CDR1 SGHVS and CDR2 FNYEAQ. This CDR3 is CASSLGGQGNEQYF. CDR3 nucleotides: TGTGCCAGCAGCTTAGGTGGACAGGGGAACGAGCAGTACTTC.

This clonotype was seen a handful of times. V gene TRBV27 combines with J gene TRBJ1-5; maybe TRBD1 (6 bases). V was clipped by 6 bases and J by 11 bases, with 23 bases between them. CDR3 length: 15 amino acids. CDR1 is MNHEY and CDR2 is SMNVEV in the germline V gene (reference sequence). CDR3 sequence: CASRRAGEMPGSQHF. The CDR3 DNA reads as TGTGCCAGCAGGCGAGCAGGGGAAATGCCCGGGTCCCAGCATTTT.

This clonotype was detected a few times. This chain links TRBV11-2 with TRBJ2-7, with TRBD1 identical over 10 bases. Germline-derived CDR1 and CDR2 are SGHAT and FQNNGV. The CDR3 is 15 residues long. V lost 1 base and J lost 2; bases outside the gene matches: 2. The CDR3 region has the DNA TGTGCCAGCAGCTTAGGTGGGACAGGGGCCTACGAGCAGTACTTC. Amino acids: CASSLGGTGAYEQYF.

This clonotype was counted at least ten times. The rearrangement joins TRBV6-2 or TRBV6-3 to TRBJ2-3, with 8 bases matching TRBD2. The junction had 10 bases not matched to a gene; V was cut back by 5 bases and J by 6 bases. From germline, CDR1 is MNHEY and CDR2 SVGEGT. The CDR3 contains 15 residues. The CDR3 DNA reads TGTGCCAGCAGTATTGGACTAGCCCAGCGGGATACGCAGTATTTT. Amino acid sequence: CASSIGLAQRDTQYF.

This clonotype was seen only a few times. CDR3 DNA: TGCAGTGCTAGAGGACTAGCGGGAGTTGAGACCCAGTACTTC. Its translation: CSARGLAGVETQYF. The gene calls are TRBV20-1 and TRBJ2-5; 12 bases match TRBD2. Per the germline V gene, CDR1 is DFQATT and CDR2 is SNEGSKA (reference sequence). With V trimmed by 1 base and J by 5 bases, 2 bases remained unmatched. The length of the CDR3 is 14 residues.

CDR3 DNA sequence: TGTGCCAGCAGCTCCGGGACAGGGGTGAACGAGCAGTACTTC. Protein: CASSSGTGVNEQYF. The chain links TRBV5-6 to TRBJ2-7, with 10 bases matching TRBD1. With V trimmed by 3 bases and J by 5 bases, 5 bases remained unmatched. The germline V gene encodes CDR1 SGHDT and CDR2 YYEEEE. This CDR3 has 14 residues.

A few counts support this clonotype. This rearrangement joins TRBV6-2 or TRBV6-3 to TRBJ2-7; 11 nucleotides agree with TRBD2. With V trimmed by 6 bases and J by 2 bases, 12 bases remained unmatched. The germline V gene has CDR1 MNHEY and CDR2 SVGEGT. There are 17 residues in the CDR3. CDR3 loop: CASSPGTSGLETYEQYF. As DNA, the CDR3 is TGTGCCAGCAGCCCCGGGACTAGCGGCCTAGAGACCTACGAGCAGTACTTC.

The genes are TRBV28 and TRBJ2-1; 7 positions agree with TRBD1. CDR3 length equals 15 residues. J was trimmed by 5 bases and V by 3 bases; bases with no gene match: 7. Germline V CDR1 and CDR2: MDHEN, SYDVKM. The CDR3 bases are TGTGCCAGCAGTTTCATAGGGGGCGTGAACAATGAGCAGTTCTTC. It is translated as CASSFIGGVNNEQFF.

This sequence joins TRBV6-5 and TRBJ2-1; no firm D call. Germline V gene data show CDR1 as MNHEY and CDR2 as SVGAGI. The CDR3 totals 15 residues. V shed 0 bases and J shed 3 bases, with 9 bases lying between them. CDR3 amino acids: CASSYSEPLYNEQFF. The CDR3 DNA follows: TGTGCCAGCAGTTACTCGGAACCGCTCTACAATGAGCAGTTCTTC.

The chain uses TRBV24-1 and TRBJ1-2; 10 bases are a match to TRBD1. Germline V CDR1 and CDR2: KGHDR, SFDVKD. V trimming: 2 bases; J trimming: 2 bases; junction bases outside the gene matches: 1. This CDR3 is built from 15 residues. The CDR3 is CATSDSTGGNYGYTF. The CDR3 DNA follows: TGTGCCACCAGTGATTCGACAGGGGGCAACTATGGCTACACCTTC.

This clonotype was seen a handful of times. CDR3 protein: CASSPGTGQPQHF. The CDR3 DNA follows: TGTGCCAGCTCACCGGGGACCGGTCAGCCCCAGCATTTT. The V gene is TRBV18, the J gene TRBJ1-5; D perhaps matches TRBD1 (5 bases). Germline-derived CDR1 and CDR2 are KGHSH and LQKENI. Deletions cut 3 bases from V and 6 bases from J, with 9 bases between. This CDR3 comprises 13 residues.

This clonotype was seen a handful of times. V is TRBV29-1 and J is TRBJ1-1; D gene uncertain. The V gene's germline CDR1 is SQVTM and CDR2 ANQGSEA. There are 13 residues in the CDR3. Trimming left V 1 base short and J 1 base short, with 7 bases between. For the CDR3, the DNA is TGCAGCGTTGAAGGGCAATGGAACACTGAAGCTTTCTTT. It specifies CSVEGQWNTEAFF.

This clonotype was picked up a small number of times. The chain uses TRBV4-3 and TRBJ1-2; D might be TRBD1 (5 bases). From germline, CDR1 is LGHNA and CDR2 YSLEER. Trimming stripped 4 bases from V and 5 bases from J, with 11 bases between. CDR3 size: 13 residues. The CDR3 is CASSRGRDYGYTF. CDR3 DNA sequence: TGCGCCAGCAGCCGTGGCAGGGATTATGGCTACACCTTC.

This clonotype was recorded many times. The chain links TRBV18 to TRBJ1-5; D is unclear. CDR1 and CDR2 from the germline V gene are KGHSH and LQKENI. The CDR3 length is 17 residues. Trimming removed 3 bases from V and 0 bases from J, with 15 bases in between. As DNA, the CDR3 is TGTGCCAGCTCACCCAAGAAGGGCTCTTATAGCAATCAGCCCCAGCATTTT. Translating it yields CASSPKKGSYSNQPQHF.

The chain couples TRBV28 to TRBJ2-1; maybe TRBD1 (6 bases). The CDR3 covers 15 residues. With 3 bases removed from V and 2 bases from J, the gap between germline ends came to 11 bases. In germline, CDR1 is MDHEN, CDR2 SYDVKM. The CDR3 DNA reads TGTGCCAGCAGTTTGAGTCAGGGGACCTACAATGAGCAGTTCTTC. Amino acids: CASSLSQGTYNEQFF.

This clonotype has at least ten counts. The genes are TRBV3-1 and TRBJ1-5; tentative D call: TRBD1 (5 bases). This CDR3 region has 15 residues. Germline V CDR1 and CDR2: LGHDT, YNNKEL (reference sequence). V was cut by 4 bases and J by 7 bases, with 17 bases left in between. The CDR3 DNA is TGTGCCAGCAGCCCGGGGCGGGGAGCGAACCAGCCCCAGCATTTT. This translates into CASSPGRGANQPQHF.

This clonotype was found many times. DNA of the CDR3: TGTGCCAGCTCAACGGACAGTTACAATGAGCAGTTCTTC. Translation: CASSTDSYNEQFF. The chain employs TRBV18 and TRBJ2-1; a possible D gene is TRBD1 (6 bases). The CDR3 is 13 amino acids. Deletions cut 5 bases from V and 4 bases from J, with 9 bases between. Per the germline V gene, CDR1 is KGHSH and CDR2 is LQKENI.

The CDR3 loop is CASRTSGRYYEQYF. CDR3 DNA: TGTGCCAGCCGGACTAGCGGGAGGTACTACGAGCAGTACTTC. The chain links TRBV28 to TRBJ2-7; TRBD2 matches at 14 bases. CDR1 and CDR2 (germline): MDHEN, SYDVKM. CDR3 length equals 14 residues. The ends lost 8 bases at V and 3 bases at J; junction bases unmatched: 3.

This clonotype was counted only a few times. CDR3 DNA sequence: TGTGCCAGCATGAGAAGGAGGGGTGGTGAAAAACTGTTTTTT. Its protein product is CASMRRRGGEKLFF. The genes are TRBV6-5 and TRBJ1-4, with TRBD1 as a possible D gene (5 bases). Germline V lookup: CDR1 MNHEY, CDR2 SVGAGI. CDR3 size: 14 residues. Trimming took 7 bases from V and 7 from J, leaving 16 bases between them.

The CDR3 loop reads CSASGRGPRQPQHF. The DNA for the CDR3 is TGCAGTGCTAGTGGCAGGGGCCCTCGTCAGCCCCAGCATTTT. The V and J genes are TRBV20-1 and TRBJ1-5; tentatively, D is TRBD1 (6 bases). Trimming pared 3 bases from V and 6 bases from J, leaving 15 bases between. CDR1 and CDR2 from the germline V gene are DFQATT and SNEGSKA (reference sequence). The CDR3 consists of 14 residues.

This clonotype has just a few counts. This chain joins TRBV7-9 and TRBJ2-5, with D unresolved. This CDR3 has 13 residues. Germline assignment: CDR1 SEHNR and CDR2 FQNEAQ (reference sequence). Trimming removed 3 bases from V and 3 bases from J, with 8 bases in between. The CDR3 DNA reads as TGTGCCAGCAGCTTTGCGCGCGAAGAGACCCAGTACTTC. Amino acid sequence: CASSFAREETQYF.

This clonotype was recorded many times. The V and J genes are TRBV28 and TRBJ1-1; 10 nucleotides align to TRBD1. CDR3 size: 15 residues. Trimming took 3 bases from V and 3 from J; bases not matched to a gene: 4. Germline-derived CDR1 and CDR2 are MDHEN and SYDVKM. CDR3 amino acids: CASSFLGQGYTEAFF. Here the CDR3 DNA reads TGTGCCAGCAGTTTTTTGGGACAGGGGTACACTGAAGCTTTCTTT.

CDR3 loop: CASSVGGSSYEQYF. The CDR3 DNA is TGTGCCAGCAGCGTAGGCGGCAGCTCCTACGAGCAGTACTTC. This chain uses TRBV9 with TRBJ2-7; D not certain. Between the trimmed V and J ends, which lost 0 bases and 0 bases, there was a span of 7 bases. This CDR3 spans 14 amino acids. CDR1 is SGDLS, CDR2 YYNGEE, per germline.

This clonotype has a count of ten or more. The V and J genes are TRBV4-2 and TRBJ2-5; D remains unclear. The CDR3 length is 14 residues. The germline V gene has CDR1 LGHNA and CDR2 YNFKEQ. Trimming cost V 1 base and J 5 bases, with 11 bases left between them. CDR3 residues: CASSQAGQPETQYF. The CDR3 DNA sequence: TGTGCCAGCAGCCAAGCCGGTCAGCCGGAGACCCAGTACTTC.

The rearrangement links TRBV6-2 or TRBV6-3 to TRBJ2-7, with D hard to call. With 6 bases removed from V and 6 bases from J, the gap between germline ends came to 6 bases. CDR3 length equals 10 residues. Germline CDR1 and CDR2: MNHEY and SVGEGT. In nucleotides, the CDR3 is TGTGCCAGCAGGTCCGGCGAGCAGTACTTC. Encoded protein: CASRSGEQYF.

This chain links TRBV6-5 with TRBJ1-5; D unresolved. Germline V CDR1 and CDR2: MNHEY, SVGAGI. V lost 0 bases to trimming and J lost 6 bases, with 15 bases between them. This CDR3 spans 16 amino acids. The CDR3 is CASSYSIPILSQPQHF. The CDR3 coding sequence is TGTGCCAGCAGTTACTCGATTCCCATTTTGTCTCAGCCCCAGCATTTT.

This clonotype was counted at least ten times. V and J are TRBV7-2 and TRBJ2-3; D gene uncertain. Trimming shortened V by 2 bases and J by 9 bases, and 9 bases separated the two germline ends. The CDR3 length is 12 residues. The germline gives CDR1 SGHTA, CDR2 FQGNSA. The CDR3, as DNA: TGTGCCAGCAGCTTATTTAGGAAGACGCAGTATTTT. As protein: CASSLFRKTQYF.

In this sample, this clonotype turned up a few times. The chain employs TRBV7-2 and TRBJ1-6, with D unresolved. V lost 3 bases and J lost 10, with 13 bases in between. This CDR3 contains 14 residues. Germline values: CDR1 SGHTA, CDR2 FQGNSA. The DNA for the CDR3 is TGTGCCAGCAGCTTGCGGTTAAAGGGATCACCCCTCCACTTT. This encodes CASSLRLKGSPLHF.

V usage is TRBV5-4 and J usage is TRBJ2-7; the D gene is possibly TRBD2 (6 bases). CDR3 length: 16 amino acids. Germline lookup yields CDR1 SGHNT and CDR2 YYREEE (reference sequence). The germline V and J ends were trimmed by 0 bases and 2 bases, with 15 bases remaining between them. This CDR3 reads CASSLGLAGKTYEQYF. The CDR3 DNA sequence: TGTGCCAGCAGCTTGGGCCTTGCGGGAAAGACCTACGAGCAGTACTTC.